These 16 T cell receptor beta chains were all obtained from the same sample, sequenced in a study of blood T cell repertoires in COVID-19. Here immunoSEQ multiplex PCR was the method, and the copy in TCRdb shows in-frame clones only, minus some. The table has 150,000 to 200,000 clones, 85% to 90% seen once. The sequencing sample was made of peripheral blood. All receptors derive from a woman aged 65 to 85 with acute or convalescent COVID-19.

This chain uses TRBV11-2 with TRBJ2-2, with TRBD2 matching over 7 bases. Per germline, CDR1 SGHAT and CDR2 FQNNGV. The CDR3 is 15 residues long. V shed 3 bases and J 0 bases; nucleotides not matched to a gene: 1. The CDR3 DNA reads TGTGCCAGCAGCTTCAGCGGGACGAACACCGGGGAGCTGTTTTTT. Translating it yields CASSFSGTNTGELFF.

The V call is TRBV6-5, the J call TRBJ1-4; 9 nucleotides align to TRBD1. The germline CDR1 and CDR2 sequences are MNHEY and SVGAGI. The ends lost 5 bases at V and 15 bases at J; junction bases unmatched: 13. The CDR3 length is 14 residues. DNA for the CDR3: TGTGCCAGCAGTAGCGGCGGGACAGGGCTATATATGTTTTTT. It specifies CASSSGGTGLYMFF.

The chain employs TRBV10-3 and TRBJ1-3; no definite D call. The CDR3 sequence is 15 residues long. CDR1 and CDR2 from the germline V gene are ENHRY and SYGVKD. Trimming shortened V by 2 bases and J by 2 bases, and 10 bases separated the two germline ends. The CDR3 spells CAISEKRGPGNTIYF. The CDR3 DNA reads TGTGCCATCAGTGAGAAGAGAGGCCCTGGAAACACCATATATTTT.

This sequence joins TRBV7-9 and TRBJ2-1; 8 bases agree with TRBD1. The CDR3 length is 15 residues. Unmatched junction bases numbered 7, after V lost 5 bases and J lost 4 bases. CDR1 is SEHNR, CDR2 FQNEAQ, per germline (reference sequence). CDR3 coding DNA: TGTGCCAGCAGCCCCAGGGGGCTGGCATACAATGAGCAGTTCTTC. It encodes CASSPRGLAYNEQFF.

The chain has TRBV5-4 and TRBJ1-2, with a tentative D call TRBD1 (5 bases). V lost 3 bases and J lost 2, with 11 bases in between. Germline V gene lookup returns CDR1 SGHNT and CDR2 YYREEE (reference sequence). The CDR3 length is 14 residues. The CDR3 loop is CASSWGRENYGYTF. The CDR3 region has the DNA TGTGCCAGCAGCTGGGGCCGGGAGAACTATGGCTACACCTTC.

The CDR3 DNA is TGTGCCAGCAGCCAAGATCACAGGGGAGGAAATCAGCCCCAGCATTTT. Translation gives CASSQDHRGGNQPQHF. The chain joins TRBV3-1 (or the pseudogene TRBV3-2) to TRBJ1-5; 7 bases match TRBD1. The J segment lost 4 bases and the V segment lost 0 bases, leaving 6 bases of the junction unmatched. This CDR3 is built from 16 residues. CDR1 is LGHDT, CDR2 YNNKEL, per germline (reference sequence).

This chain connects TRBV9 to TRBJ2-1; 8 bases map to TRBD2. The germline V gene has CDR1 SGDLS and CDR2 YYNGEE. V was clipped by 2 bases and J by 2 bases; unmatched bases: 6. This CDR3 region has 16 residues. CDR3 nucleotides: TGTGCCAGCAGCGTCGAGGGCGGGAGGCCCTACAATGAGCAGTTCTTC. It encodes CASSVEGGRPYNEQFF.

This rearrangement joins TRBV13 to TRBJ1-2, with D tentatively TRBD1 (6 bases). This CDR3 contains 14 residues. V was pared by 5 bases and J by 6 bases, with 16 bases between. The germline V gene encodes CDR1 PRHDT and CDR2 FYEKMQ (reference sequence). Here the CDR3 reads CASSQGSVSNGYTF. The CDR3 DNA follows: TGTGCCAGCAGCCAGGGGTCGGTCTCGAATGGCTACACCTTC.

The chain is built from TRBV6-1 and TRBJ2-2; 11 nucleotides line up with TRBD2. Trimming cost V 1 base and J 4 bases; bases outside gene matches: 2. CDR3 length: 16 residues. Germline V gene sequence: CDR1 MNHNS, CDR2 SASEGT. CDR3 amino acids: CASSEGSGGATGELFF. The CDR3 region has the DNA TGTGCCAGCAGTGAAGGTAGCGGGGGGGCCACCGGGGAGCTGTTTTTT.

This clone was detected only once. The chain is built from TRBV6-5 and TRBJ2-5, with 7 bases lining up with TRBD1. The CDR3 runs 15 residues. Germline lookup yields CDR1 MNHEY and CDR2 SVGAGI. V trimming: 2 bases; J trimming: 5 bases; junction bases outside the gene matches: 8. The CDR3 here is CASSYGQGVYETQYF. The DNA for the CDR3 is TGTGCCAGCAGTTACGGGCAGGGGGTGTATGAGACCCAGTACTTC.

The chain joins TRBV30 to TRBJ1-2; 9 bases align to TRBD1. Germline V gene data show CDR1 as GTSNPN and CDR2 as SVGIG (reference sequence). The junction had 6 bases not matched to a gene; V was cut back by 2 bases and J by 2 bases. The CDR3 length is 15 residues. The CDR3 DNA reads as TGTGCCTGGAGTAACCTGGGACAGGGAAACTATGGCTACACCTTC. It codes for CAWSNLGQGNYGYTF.

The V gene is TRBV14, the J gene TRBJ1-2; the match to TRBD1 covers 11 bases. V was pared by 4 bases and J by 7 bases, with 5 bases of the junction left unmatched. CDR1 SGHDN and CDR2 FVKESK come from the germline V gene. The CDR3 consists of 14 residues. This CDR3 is CASSPPGTGGGYTF. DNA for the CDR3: TGTGCCAGCAGCCCACCCGGGACAGGGGGTGGCTACACCTTC.

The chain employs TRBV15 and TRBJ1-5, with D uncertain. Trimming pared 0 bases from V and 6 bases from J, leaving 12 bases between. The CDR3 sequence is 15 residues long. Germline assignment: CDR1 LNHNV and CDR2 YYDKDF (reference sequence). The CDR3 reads CATSRDRGRSQPQHF. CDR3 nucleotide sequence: TGTGCCACCAGCAGAGATCGGGGTAGGAGTCAGCCCCAGCATTTT.

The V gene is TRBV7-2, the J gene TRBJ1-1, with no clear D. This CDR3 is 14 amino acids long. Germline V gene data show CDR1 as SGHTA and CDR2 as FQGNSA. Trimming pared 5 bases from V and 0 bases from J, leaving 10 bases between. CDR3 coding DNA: TGTGCCAGCAGCCAAAACCACTTGAACACTGAAGCTTTCTTT. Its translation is CASSQNHLNTEAFF.

The CDR3 is CASRPGGAYGYTF. The CDR3 region has the DNA TGTGCCAGCAGACCCGGGGGGGCCTATGGCTACACCTTC. This rearrangement joins TRBV3-1 (or the pseudogene TRBV3-2) to TRBJ1-2; possible D gene TRBD1, 6 bases. Per germline, CDR1 LGHDT and CDR2 YNNKEL (reference sequence). V dropped 6 bases and J dropped 4 bases, with 12 bases sitting between them. The CDR3 runs 13 residues.

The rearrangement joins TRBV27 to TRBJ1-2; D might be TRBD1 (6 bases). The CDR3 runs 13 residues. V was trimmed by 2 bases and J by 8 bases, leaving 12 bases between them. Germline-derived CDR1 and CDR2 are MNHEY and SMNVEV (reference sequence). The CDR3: CASSLGGGYGYTF. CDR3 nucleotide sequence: TGTGCCAGCAGTTTAGGGGGGGGCTACGGCTACACCTTC.